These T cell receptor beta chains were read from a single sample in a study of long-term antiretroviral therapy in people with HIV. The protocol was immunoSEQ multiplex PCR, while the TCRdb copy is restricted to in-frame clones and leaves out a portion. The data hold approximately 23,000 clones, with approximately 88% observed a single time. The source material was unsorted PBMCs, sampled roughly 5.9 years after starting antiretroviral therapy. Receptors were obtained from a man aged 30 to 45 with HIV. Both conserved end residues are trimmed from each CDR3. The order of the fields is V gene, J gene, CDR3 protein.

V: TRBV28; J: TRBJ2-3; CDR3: ASSLNSGGQPDTQY
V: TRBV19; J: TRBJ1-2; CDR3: ASRQGLQGGT
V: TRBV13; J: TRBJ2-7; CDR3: ASSLRWRSSGTYEQY
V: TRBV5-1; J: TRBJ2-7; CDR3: ASSFRGGSYEQY
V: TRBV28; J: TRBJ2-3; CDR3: ASSRTSGGAADTQY
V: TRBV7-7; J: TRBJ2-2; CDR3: ASSRLTGNTGELF
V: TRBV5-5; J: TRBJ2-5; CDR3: ASSLRWGIAGNQETQY
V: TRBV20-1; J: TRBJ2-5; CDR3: SARDLKTQY
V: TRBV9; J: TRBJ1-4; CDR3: ASSAWTGGDEKLF
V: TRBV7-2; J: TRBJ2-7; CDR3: ASSPRQGGEQY
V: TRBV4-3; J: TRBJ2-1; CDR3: ASSQDRAGLGEQF
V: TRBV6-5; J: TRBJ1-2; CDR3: ASSNRQVLLYGYT
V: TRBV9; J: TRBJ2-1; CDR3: ASSVSTSGSVNNEQF
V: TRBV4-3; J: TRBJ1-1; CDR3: ASSQHSTGLNTEAF
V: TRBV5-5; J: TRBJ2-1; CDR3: ASSLEQGPYNEQF
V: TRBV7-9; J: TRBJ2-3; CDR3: ASSPFPTSTDTQY
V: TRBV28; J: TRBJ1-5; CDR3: ASSSGQGLDQPQH
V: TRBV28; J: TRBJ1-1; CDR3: ASSPVGAGTEAF
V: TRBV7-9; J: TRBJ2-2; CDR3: ASSKDRTNTGELF
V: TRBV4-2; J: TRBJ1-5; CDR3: ASSPGQAYNQPQH
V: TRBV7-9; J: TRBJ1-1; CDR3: ASSSGVGVPEAF
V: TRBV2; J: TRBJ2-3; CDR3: ASSFDRPDTQY
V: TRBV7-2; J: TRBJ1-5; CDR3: ATSGTANQPQH
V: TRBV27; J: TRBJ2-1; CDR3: ASSLGVSEQF
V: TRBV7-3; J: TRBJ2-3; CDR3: ASSHLAGGGIDTQY
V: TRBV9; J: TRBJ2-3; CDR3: ASSPGLGTTTDTQY
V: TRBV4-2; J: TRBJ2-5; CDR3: ASSQEAVAGRETQY
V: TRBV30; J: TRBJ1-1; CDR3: AWSPTREAF
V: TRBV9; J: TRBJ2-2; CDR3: ASNEPGAPNTGELF
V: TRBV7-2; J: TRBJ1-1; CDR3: ASSLSLAYNTEAF
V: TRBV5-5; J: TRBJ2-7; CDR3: ASSLVGQSDYEQY
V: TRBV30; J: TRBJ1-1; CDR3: AWSPLAGGGTEAF
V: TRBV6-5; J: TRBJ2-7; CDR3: ASSHRQDGYEQY
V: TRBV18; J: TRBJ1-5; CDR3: ASSPSMDSNQPQH
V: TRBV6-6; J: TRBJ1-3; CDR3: ASTPWADSGNTIY
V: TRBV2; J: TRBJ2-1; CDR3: ASSTGGFEQF
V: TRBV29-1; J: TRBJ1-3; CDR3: SVEDGKSGNTIY
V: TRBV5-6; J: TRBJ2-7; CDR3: ASTPGELRSYEQY
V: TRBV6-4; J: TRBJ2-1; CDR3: ASSTGGADEQF
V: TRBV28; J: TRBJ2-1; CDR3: ASSSSGRGSYNEQF
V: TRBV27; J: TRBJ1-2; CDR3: ASSLSGNYGYT
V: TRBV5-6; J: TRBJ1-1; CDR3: ASSLSLKTEAF
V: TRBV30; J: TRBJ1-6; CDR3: AWSGSPLH
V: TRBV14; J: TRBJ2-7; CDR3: ASSKGQGFIEQY
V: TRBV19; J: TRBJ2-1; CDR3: ASTTTGTSYNEQF
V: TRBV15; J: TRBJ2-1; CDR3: ATSRAISEQF
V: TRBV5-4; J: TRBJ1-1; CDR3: ASSLVTVKNTEAF
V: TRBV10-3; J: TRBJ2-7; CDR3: AISANSFEQY
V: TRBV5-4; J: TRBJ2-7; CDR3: ASSSSRDRVYEQY
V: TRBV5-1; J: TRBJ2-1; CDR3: ASSLDPYPEQF
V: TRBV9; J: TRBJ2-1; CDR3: ASSVEVNLNEQF
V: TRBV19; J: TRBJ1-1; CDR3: ASSIEMDGPMNTEAF